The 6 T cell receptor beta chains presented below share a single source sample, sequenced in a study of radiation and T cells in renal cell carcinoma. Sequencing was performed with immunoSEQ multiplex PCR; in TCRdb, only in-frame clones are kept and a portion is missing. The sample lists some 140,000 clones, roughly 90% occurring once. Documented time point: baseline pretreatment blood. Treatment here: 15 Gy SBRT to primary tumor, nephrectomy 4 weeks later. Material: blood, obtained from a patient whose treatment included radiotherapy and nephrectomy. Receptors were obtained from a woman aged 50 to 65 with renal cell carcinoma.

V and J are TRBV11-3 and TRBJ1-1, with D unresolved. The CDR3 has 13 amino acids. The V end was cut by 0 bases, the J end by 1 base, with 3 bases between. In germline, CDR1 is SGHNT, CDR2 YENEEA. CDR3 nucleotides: TGTGCCAGCAGCTTAGAAACGAACACTGAAGCTTTCTTT. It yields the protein CASSLETNTEAFF.

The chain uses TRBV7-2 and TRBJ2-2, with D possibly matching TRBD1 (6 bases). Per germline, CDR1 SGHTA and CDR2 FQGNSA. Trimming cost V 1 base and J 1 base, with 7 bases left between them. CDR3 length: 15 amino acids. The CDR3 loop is CASSLGGRNTGELFF. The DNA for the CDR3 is TGTGCCAGCAGCTTAGGGGGGCGGAACACCGGGGAGCTGTTTTTT. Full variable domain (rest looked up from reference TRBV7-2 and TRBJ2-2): GAGVSQSPSNKVTEKGKDVELRCDPISGHTALYWYRQSLGQGLEFLIYFQGNSAPDKSGLPSDRFSAERTGGSVSTLTIQRTQQEDSAVYLCASSLGGRNTGELFFGEGSRLTVL.

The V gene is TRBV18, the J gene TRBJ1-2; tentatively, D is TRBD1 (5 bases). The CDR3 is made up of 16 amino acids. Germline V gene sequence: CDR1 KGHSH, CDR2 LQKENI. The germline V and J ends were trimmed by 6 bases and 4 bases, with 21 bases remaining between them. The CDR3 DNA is TGTGCCAGCTCTCAGCTTGGGACTGATTCGCTCTATGGCTACACCTTC. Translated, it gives CASSQLGTDSLYGYTF.

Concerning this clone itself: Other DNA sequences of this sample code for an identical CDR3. CDR3 sequence (DNA): TGTGCCTGGAGTGTACGAGGCTCTGGAAACACCATATATTTT. Translation gives CAWSVRGSGNTIYF. V is TRBV30 and J is TRBJ1-3; no definite D call. Trimming took off 0 bases at V and 0 bases at J, with 6 bases between the two ends. CDR3 size: 14 residues. The germline V gene has CDR1 GTSNPN and CDR2 SVGIG (reference sequence).

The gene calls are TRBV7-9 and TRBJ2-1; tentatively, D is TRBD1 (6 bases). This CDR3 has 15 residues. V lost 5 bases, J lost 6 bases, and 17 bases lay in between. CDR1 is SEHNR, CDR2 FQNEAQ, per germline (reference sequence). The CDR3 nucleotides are TGTGCCAGCAGCCCTCATCAACAGGGTTTCAATGAGCAGTTCTTC. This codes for CASSPHQQGFNEQFF.

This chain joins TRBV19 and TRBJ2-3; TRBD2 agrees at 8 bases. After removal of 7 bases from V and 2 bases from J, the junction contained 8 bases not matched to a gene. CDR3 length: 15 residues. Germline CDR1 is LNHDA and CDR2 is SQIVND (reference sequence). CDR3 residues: CASTPSSGYTDTQYF. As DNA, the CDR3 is TGTGCCAGTACACCTTCTAGCGGGTACACAGATACGCAGTATTTT.